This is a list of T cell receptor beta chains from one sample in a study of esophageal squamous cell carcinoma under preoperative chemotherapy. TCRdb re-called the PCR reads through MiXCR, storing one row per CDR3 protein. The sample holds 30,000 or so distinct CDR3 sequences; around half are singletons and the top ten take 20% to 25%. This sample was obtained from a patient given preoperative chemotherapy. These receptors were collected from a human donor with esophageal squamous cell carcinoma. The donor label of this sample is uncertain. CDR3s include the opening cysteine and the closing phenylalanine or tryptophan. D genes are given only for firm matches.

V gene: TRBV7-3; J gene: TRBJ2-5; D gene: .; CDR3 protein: CASRLDSATETQYF
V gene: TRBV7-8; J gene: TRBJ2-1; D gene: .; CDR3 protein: CGRSLVGGGKNTQFF
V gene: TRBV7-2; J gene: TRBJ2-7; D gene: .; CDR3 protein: CASSLGSYEQYF
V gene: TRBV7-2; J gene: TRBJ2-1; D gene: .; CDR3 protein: CASSLGIYEQFF
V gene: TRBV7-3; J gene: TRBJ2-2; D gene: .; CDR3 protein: CASSLNTNTGELFF
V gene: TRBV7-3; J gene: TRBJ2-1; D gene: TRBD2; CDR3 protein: CASSLTGGAENEQFF
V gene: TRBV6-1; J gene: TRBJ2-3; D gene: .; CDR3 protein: CASSPGLADDIQYF
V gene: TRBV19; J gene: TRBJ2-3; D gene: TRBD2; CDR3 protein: CASSIDLSGGSLLDTQYF
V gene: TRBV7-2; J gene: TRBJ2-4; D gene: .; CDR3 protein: CASSSVLRAKNTQYF
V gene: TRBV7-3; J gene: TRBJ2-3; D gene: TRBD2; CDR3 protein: CASSVKLGGGDEETQYF
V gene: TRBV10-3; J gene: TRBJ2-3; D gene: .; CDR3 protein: CARQKGAWAKDTQYF
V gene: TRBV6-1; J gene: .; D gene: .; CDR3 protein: CGSGAGQWATDMQYF
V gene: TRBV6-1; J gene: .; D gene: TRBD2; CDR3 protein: CASGLAGDETQYF
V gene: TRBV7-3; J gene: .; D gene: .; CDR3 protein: CASSPGLGGGDQDTQYF
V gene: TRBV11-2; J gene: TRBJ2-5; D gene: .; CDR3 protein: CASSLGPDTLGGETQYF
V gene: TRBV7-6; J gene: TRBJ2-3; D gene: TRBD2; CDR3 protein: CASSGGGDTDTQYF
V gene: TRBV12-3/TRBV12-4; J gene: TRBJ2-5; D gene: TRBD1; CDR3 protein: CASSDDRGADETQYF
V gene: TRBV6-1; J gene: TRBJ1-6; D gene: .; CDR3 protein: CASSPYPPGTIGSPLHF
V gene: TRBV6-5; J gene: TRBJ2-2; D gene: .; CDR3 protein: CASSYSSLQSRGELFF
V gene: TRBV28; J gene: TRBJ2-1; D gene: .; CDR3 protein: CASTPVGRNEQFF
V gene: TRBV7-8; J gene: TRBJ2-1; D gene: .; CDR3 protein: CASSSWNNTQFF
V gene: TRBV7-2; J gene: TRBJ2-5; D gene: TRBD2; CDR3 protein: CASSYAGLAGGRQETQFF
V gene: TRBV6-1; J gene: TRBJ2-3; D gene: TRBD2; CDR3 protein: CASRRTSGSPDTQYF
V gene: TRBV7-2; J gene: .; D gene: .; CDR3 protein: CASSSTGWERAEQYF
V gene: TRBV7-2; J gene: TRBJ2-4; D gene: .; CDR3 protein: CPSSVTGLCAKDTQYF
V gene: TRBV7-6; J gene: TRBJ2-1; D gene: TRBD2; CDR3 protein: CASSLLAGGNEQFF
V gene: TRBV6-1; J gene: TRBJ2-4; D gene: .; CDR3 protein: CASRGRGGTDTQYF
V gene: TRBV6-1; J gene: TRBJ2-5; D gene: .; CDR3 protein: CASSEVRAETQYF
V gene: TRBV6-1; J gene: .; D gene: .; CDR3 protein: CASRDHRDEQYF
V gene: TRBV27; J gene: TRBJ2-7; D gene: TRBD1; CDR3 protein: CASRDRDPVF